What follows are 2 T cell receptor beta chains derived from one specimen sequenced in a study of cytomegalovirus exposure and HLA in healthy donors. In the PCR, 60 Vbeta and 13 Jbeta primers were used. The table came from immunoSEQ multiplex PCR; TCRdb's copy has only in-frame clones and leaves some out. The sample records around 100,000 clones, 76% being singletons. Material for sequencing was PBMCs. The receptor source for this set is a woman between 55 and 75 years old in good health and CMV-seropositive.

The rearrangement uses TRBV7-6 and TRBJ2-5, with no clear D. V was clipped by 0 bases and J by 4 bases, with 6 bases between them. In germline, CDR1 is SGHVS, CDR2 FNYEAQ. This CDR3 has 13 residues. This CDR3 reads CASSLASVETQYF. CDR3 in DNA: TGTGCCAGCAGCTTAGCGAGTGTAGAGACCCAGTACTTC.

The rearrangement links TRBV7-2 to TRBJ2-7, with D tentatively TRBD2 (5 bases). The length of the CDR3 is 14 residues. Germline loops: CDR1 SGHTA, CDR2 FQGNSA. With 5 bases removed from V and 4 bases from J, the gap between germline ends came to 15 bases. The DNA for the CDR3 is TGTGCCAGCAGCCCCCGAGCGGAACGATACGAGCAGTACTTC. Its translation is CASSPRAERYEQYF.